A single sample gave rise to the 22 T cell receptor beta chains below, sequenced in a study of shared T cell receptors in the human thymus. The assay was immunoSEQ multiplex PCR, and TCRdb's table has in-frame clones only and misses some. The table records approximately 730,000 clones, approximately 85% of them present only once. The sample was also linked to a second study, of human thymus T cells.

Sequencing used thymocytes. The source of these receptors is a girl under three years old with a congenital heart defect.

This clone was detected only a few times. DNA for the CDR3: TGTGCCACCAGCAGAGATCTAGGAGGGAGCTCTGGGGCCAACGTCCTGACTTTC. Translated, it gives CATSRDLGGSSGANVLTF. The gene calls are TRBV15 and TRBJ2-6, with TRBD2 as a possible D gene (6 bases). The CDR3 length is 18 residues. V dropped 0 bases and J dropped 0 bases, with 12 bases sitting between them. CDR1 and CDR2 from the germline V gene are LNHNV and YYDKDF (reference sequence). Supplemented by reference TRBV15 and TRBJ2-6, the full variable domain reads DAMVIQNPRYQVTQFGKPVTLSCSQTLNHNVMYWYQQKSSQAPKLLFHYYDKDFNNEADTPDNFQSRRPNTSFCFLDIRSPGLGDTAMYLCATSRDLGGSSGANVLTFGAGSRLTVL.

The chain links TRBV25-1 to TRBJ2-5; TRBD1 might be the D (6 bases). V shed 10 bases and J shed 0 bases, with 12 bases lying between them. In germline, CDR1 is MGHDK, CDR2 SYGVNS. This CDR3 is built from 13 residues. The CDR3 coding sequence is TGTGCCACATCCAGGGGATACCAAGAGACCCAGTACTTC. Encoded protein: CATSRGYQETQYF. The variable domain in full, completed from reference TRBV25-1 and TRBJ2-5, reads EADIYQTPRYLVIGTGKKITLECSQTMGHDKMYWYQQDPGMELHLIHYSYGVNSTEKGDLSSESTVSRIRTEHFPLTLESARPSHTSQYLCATSRGYQETQYFGPGTRLLVL.

The chain joins TRBV27 to TRBJ1-1; D not certain. Germline values: CDR1 MNHEY, CDR2 SMNVEV (reference sequence). V gave up 4 bases and J gave up 4 bases, with 22 bases separating them. CDR3 length equals 17 residues. CDR3 DNA: TGTGCCAGCAGTTGCGGGGAAGTTACAAGGCTAGGCACTGAAGCTTTCTTT. Its protein is CASSCGEVTRLGTEAFF.

The V call is TRBV29-1, the J call TRBJ1-1; perhaps TRBD1 as D (5 bases). Deletions cut 5 bases from V and 3 bases from J, with 16 bases between. Germline CDR1 is SQVTM and CDR2 is ANQGSEA. There are 14 residues in the CDR3. CDR3 DNA sequence: TGCAGCGTTACCAGGGTTAAGCTTTACACTGAAGCTTTCTTT. This encodes CSVTRVKLYTEAFF.

This chain links TRBV5-6 with TRBJ2-7; D is perhaps TRBD1 (6 bases). The CDR3 has 16 amino acids. Trimming shortened V by 1 base and J by 2 bases, and 16 bases separated the two germline ends. The V gene's germline CDR1 is SGHDT and CDR2 YYEEEE. The CDR3 nucleotides are TGTGCCAGCAGCTTGCCGGACCTTACAGGGACCTACGAGCAGTACTTC. Translation gives CASSLPDLTGTYEQYF.

This rearrangement joins TRBV7-2 to TRBJ1-5, with 8 bases aligning to TRBD1. The trim removed 4 bases at V and 6 bases at J, leaving 20 bases unmatched. Germline V gene lookup returns CDR1 SGHTA and CDR2 FQGNSA. This CDR3 region has 19 residues. The CDR3 sequence is CASSSKHLPPDREAQPQHF. Written as DNA, the CDR3 is TGTGCCAGCAGCTCGAAGCACCTTCCCCCGGACAGGGAGGCTCAGCCCCAGCATTTT.

This clone turned up a few times. The gene calls are TRBV29-1 and TRBJ2-7; D perhaps matches TRBD2 (6 bases). The CDR3 runs 14 residues. V was shortened by 4 bases and J by 2 bases, with 15 bases between the two germline ends. In germline, CDR1 is SQVTM, CDR2 ANQGSEA. The CDR3 sequence is CSVACGTPAYEQYF. CDR3 DNA: TGCAGCGTTGCCTGCGGGACGCCAGCCTACGAGCAGTACTTC.

V gene TRBV27 combines with J gene TRBJ2-5, with D possibly TRBD1 on 5 matching bases. V was cut by 0 bases and J by 1 base, with 15 bases left in between. The CDR3 sequence is 17 residues long. Germline CDR1 MNHEY, CDR2 SMNVEV (reference sequence). DNA of the CDR3: TGTGCCAGCAGTTTATCAAGGACAACAAGGAGCCAAGAGACCCAGTACTTC. This encodes CASSLSRTTRSQETQYF.

A word on this clone: At one end the junction does not follow the germline gene, possibly because of a read error. The rearrangement joins TRBV7-9 to TRBJ1-6; TRBD1 matches at 8 bases. The CDR3 spans 16 residues. Germline CDR1 is SEHNR and CDR2 is FQNEAQ (reference sequence). CDR3 sequence reads: CASRLDWTGFNSPLHF. Written as DNA, the CDR3 is TGTGCCAGCAGATTAGATTGGACAGGGTTCAATTCACCCCTCCACTTT.

The chain recombines TRBV29-1 with TRBJ2-1; tentatively, D is TRBD2 (6 bases). V lost 4 bases, J lost 6 bases, and 25 bases lay in between. This CDR3 spans 17 amino acids. Looked up from germline, CDR1 is SQVTM and CDR2 is ANQGSEA. The CDR3 reads CSVGENPGGPISNEQFF. The CDR3 bases are TGCAGCGTTGGAGAAAACCCCGGGGGACCAATTTCCAATGAGCAGTTCTTC.

The chain uses TRBV4-2 and TRBJ2-1; the match to TRBD2 covers 8 bases. The CDR3 totals 18 residues. V lost 4 bases to trimming and J lost 10 bases; unmatched junction nucleotides: 21. Germline V gene lookup returns CDR1 LGHNA and CDR2 YNFKEQ. CDR3 DNA: TGTGCCAGCAGCCCCATATGGCTCGGGGGGGCTAAAGTCAGGGAGCAGTTCTTC. This translates into CASSPIWLGGAKVREQFF.

The V call is TRBV7-9, the J call TRBJ1-1, with 9 bases matching TRBD1. Germline loops: CDR1 SEHNR, CDR2 FQNEAQ (reference sequence). The CDR3 is 19 amino acids. Losses at the gene ends were 2 bases for V and 5 bases for J; bases not matched to a gene: 18. The DNA for the CDR3 is TGTGCCAGCAGCTTATGGGGACGGGACAGGGAAGCGGGAGGGACTGAAGCTTTCTTT. Protein sequence: CASSLWGRDREAGGTEAFF. The variable domain in full, completed from reference TRBV7-9 and TRBJ1-1, reads DTGVSQNPRHKITKRGQNVTFRCDPISEHNRLYWYRQTLGQGPEFLTYFQNEAQLEKSRLLSDRFSAERPKGSFSTLEIQRTEQGDSAMYLCASSLWGRDREAGGTEAFFGQGTRLTVV.

The DNA for the CDR3 is TGTGCCAGCAGCTCCAACCTAACAGGGGACTACGAGCAGTACTTC. This translates into CASSSNLTGDYEQYF. The chain carries TRBV7-9 and TRBJ2-7; 7 bases align to TRBD1. CDR1 is SEHNR, CDR2 FQNEAQ, per germline (reference sequence). Trimming at V came to 4 bases and at J to 3 bases, leaving 9 bases not matched to a gene. The CDR3 has 15 amino acids.

This rearrangement joins TRBV28 to TRBJ1-2; 8 bases match TRBD1. This CDR3 contains 14 residues. Germline lookup yields CDR1 MDHEN and CDR2 SYDVKM. The V segment lost 7 bases and the J segment 4 bases; nucleotides outside the gene matches: 8. CDR3 residues: CASNQGARGYGYTF. CDR3 DNA: TGTGCCAGCAACCAGGGGGCGCGCGGCTATGGCTACACCTTC.

This sequence joins TRBV7-2 and TRBJ2-5, with 11 bases matching TRBD2. Per germline, CDR1 SGHTA and CDR2 FQGNSA. CDR3 length: 18 residues. V shed 3 bases and J 5 bases; nucleotides not matched to a gene: 14. In nucleotides, the CDR3 is TGTGCCAGCAGCTTTAATAATAGCGGGGGGGCCAGGGTCGAGACCCAGTACTTC. As protein: CASSFNNSGGARVETQYF. The full variable domain, with the rest looked up from reference TRBV7-2 and TRBJ2-5, is GAGVSQSPSNKVTEKGKDVELRCDPISGHTALYWYRQSLGQGLEFLIYFQGNSAPDKSGLPSDRFSAERTGGSVSTLTIQRTQQEDSAVYLCASSFNNSGGARVETQYFGPGTRLLVL.

This sequence joins TRBV6-1 and TRBJ2-7; 7 bases align to TRBD1. This CDR3 comprises 14 residues. V dropped 7 bases and J dropped 0; count of bases not matched to a gene: 6. Per the germline V gene, CDR1 is MNHNS and CDR2 is SASEGT. CDR3 in amino acids: CASNPTGPSYEQYF. The CDR3 nucleotides read TGTGCCAGCAACCCGACAGGGCCCTCCTACGAGCAGTACTTC.

V is TRBV6-5 and J is TRBJ2-4; TRBD1 might be the D (6 bases). From germline, CDR1 is MNHEY and CDR2 SVGAGI. The V gene lost 3 bases and the J gene lost 0 bases, with 12 bases spanning the gap. The CDR3 runs to 16 residues. The CDR3 here is CASSYSGVLAKNIQYF. The CDR3 region has the DNA TGTGCCAGCAGTTATTCAGGGGTACTAGCCAAAAACATTCAGTACTTC.

The rearrangement links TRBV4-3 to TRBJ1-4; D possibly corresponds to TRBD1 (6 bases). Germline assignment: CDR1 LGHNA and CDR2 YSLEER. Trimming shortened V by 2 bases and J by 7 bases, and 14 bases separated the two germline ends. This CDR3 region has 15 residues. The CDR3 here is CASSQSFRGAEKLFF. CDR3 sequence (DNA): TGCGCCAGCAGCCAATCCTTCAGGGGAGCTGAAAAACTGTTTTTT.

This clone was recorded only once. The chain carries TRBV11-2 and TRBJ1-1, with unresolved D. Germline V gives CDR1 SGHAT, CDR2 FQNNGV. V was cut by 6 bases and J by 7 bases, with 21 bases left in between. CDR3 length: 15 amino acids. The CDR3 loop is CASSRIRGRTDEAFF. The CDR3, as DNA: TGTGCCAGCAGTCGAATTAGAGGGAGAACCGATGAAGCTTTCTTT.

This chain links TRBV11-2 with TRBJ1-6, with D maybe TRBD1 (6 bases). CDR1 and CDR2 (germline): SGHAT, FQNNGV. Trimming left V 3 bases short and J 7 bases short, with 10 bases between. The CDR3 length is 14 residues. The CDR3 is CASSLPGENSPLHF. CDR3 sequence (DNA): TGTGCCAGCAGCTTGCCAGGGGAAAATTCACCCCTCCACTTT. The variable domain in full, completed from reference TRBV11-2 and TRBJ1-6, reads EAGVAQSPRYKIIEKRQSVAFWCNPISGHATLYWYQQILGQGPKLLIQFQNNGVVDDSQLPKDRFSAERLKGVDSTLKIQPAKLEDSAVYLCASSLPGENSPLHFGNGTRLTVT.

The J gene is TRBJ1-6, the V gene TRBV7-9; D gene uncertain. This CDR3 spans 14 amino acids. V lost 3 bases and J 7 bases, leaving 10 bases between the germline ends. Germline CDR1 SEHNR, CDR2 FQNEAQ (reference sequence). The chain's CDR3 is CASSLGRRNSPLHF. The CDR3 DNA reads as TGTGCCAGCAGCTTGGGCAGGAGGAATTCACCCCTCCACTTT.

The chain combines TRBV10-3 with TRBJ1-2; D ambiguous. V was shortened by 4 bases and J by 2 bases, with 17 bases between the two germline ends. Per the germline V gene, CDR1 is ENHRY and CDR2 is SYGVKD. The CDR3 extends over 16 amino acids. CDR3 DNA sequence: TGTGCCATCAGTGTTCGCGGCGACCCTCGGAACTATGGCTACACCTTC. Amino acids: CAISVRGDPRNYGYTF.